These 12 T cell receptor beta chains originate from one sample sequenced in a study of CD8+ T cells in alopecia areata. It was with CD4, CD8alpha, NKG2D, NKG2ACE and other markers that pooled cutaneous lymph node cells were sorted. Extraction and reverse transcription of RNA yielded cDNA as the sequencing template. TCRdb's copy holds only in-frame clones and misses some; the assay was immunoSEQ multiplex PCR. There are 250,000 or so clones in the sample, none observed a single time. The sequenced sample was CD4+ T cells sorted from a lymph node. The receptors stem from a C3H/HeJ mouse with alopecia areata. As its MHC haplotype, the strain has H2-k.

This clone has more than one count but fewer than ten. The listed genes are named as in mouse. The read finishes 4 residues shy of the CDR3 end, and the germline J gene is used to complete it. At the DNA level, this CDR3 is encoded by other sequences in the same sample as well. This rearrangement joins TRBV5 to TRBJ2-3, with TRBD2 matching 9 bases. Trimming took 4 bases from V and 0 from J; bases not matched to a gene: 2. The germline gives CDR1 LGHNA, CDR2 YNLKQL (reference sequence). The length of the CDR3 is 15 residues. CDR3 residues: CASSPTGGSAETLYF. The covered CDR3 bases are TGTGCCAGCAGCCCGACTGGGGGAAGTGCAGAA.

A remark on this clone: Gene and germline names: mouse. Coverage ceases 4 residues before the CDR3 finishes, and the germline J gene fills in the end. Other DNA variants within this sample encode the same CDR3. The chain links TRBV1 to TRBJ1-2; 11 bases are shared with TRBD1. The CDR3 sequence is 15 residues long. CDR1 and CDR2 (germline): NSQYPW, LRSPGD (reference sequence). The part of the CDR3 DNA that was read is TGCACCTGCAGTGCAGATGGGACAGGGGGGCCC. Residues: CTCSADGTGGP. The full CDR3 is CTCSADGTGGPDYTF.

Regarding this clone: Genes and germline come from the mouse. The observed sequence ends 4 residues before the CDR3 terminus, with the missing tail filled in from the germline J gene. The sample contains more than one DNA sequence encoding this CDR3. The rearrangement joins TRBV19 to TRBJ2-2; 7 bases fit TRBD1. Germline V gives CDR1 FNHDT, CDR2 SITEND (reference sequence). J was trimmed by 1 base and V by 1 base; bases with no gene match: 1. This CDR3 region has 15 residues. The CDR3 sequence: CASSIRQGNTGQLYF. CDR3 DNA (partial): TGTGCCAGCAGTATACGACAGGGAAACACCGGG.

A note on this clone: Gene names refer to mouse genes. The CDR3 is cut off 4 residues early in the read; its end comes from the germline J gene. The chain employs TRBV13-3 and TRBJ2-3; 7 nucleotides line up with TRBD1. Germline CDR1 NNHDY, CDR2 SYVADS. J was trimmed by 1 base and V by 2 bases; bases with no gene match: 4. The CDR3 is 15 amino acids. CDR3 protein: CASSENGQGAETLYF. CDR3 DNA (partial): TGTGCCAGCAGTGAGAATGGACAGGGTGCAGAA.

For this clone: These gene names are mouse names. The read falls 4 residues short of the CDR3 end, and the missing part is taken from the germline J gene. Other nucleotide sequences from this sample produce the same CDR3. The chain joins TRBV31 to TRBJ2-7; tentatively, D is TRBD1 (6 bases). Trimming left V 1 base short and J 0 bases short, with 10 bases between. CDR1 is GKSSPN, CDR2 SITVG, per germline. CDR3 length: 14 residues. The covered CDR3 bases are TGTGCCTGGAGTCGAAGGGACAACTCCTAT. It codes for CAWSRRDNSY. The CDR3 in its entirety is CAWSRRDNSYEQYF.

The table lists this clone with a few counts. Here the gene names and germline are mouse. Coverage ceases 4 residues before the CDR3 finishes, and the germline J gene fills in the end. V usage is TRBV13-1 and J usage is TRBJ2-7; 8 bases agree with TRBD2. V gave up 6 bases and J gave up 0 bases; unmatched junction bases: 5. Germline assignment: CDR1 NSHNY and CDR2 SYGAGN. The CDR3 covers 14 residues. The CDR3 loop reads CASKDWASSYEQYF. The sequenced CDR3 bases are TGTGCCAGCAAGGACTGGGCGAGCTCCTAT.

In this sample, this clone turned up a few times. These gene names are mouse names. The read falls 4 residues short of the CDR3 end, and the missing part is taken from the germline J gene. The chain couples TRBV19 to TRBJ2-3; 10 positions agree with TRBD2. Germline CDR1 FNHDT, CDR2 SITEND (reference sequence). CDR3 length equals 16 residues. The V segment lost 0 bases and the J segment 3 bases; nucleotides outside the gene matches: 4. The CDR3 here is CASSIVWGGAAETLYF. The CDR3 bases that were read are TGTGCCAGCAGTATAGTCTGGGGGGGCGCCGCAGAA.

A few counts support this clone. Gene labels here are mouse ones. Partial CDR3 DNA: TGTGCCTGGAGTCTACTCAATTCCTATAATTCGCCC. Translated, it gives CAWSLLNSYNSP. The CDR3 in full is CAWSLLNSYNSPLYF. This chain connects TRBV31 to TRBJ1-6; D is ambiguous. The missing CDR3 end, 3 residues past where the read stops, is filled in from the germline J gene. TRBJ1-6 is flagged as an ORF with uncertain function. CDR3 length: 15 residues. From germline, CDR1 is GKSSPN and CDR2 SITVG. Trimming removed 0 bases from V and 0 bases from J, with 6 bases in between.

This clone was counted between two and nine times. Gene names and germline refer to mouse. The read halts 4 residues ahead of the CDR3 end, with the missing end drawn from the germline J gene. The chain links TRBV17 to TRBJ2-5, with 11 bases that match TRBD2. Germline CDR1 and CDR2: MNHDT and YYDKIL. This CDR3 is built from 14 residues. Incomplete CDR3 DNA: TGTGCTAGCAGTGGACTGGGGGGACAGGAC. Translating it yields CASSGLGGQD. The CDR3 as a whole reads CASSGLGGQDTQYF.

Comment on this clone: These gene names are mouse names. Other DNA sequences within the sample encode an identical CDR3. Incomplete CDR3 DNA: TGTGCCAGCAGCCCCCGGACAGGGGGCTAT. This codes for CASSPRTGGY. The CDR3, in full, reads CASSPRTGGYEQYF. V is TRBV5 and J is TRBJ2-7; 10 bases fit TRBD1. The DNA ends 4 residues before the CDR3 does, and the rest of the CDR3 is filled in from the germline J gene. V lost 4 bases, J lost 3 bases, and 3 bases stayed unmatched. Germline V CDR1 and CDR2: LGHNA, YNLKQL (reference sequence). The CDR3 is made up of 14 amino acids.

This clone was seen only a few times. Genes and germline are mouse. The sequence runs out 4 residues before the end of the CDR3; the remainder is reconstructed from the germline J gene. The chain has TRBV13-1 and TRBJ1-2, with TRBD1 matching 10 bases. The length of the CDR3 is 15 residues. Germline assignment: CDR1 NSHNY and CDR2 SYGAGN. The sequenced part of the CDR3 DNA is TGTGCCAGCAGTGACCCGGGACAGGGGAGGTCC. This codes for CASSDPGQGRS. The full CDR3 protein is CASSDPGQGRSDYTF.

Details on this clone: The genes are named according to mouse. The read is 3 residues too short to cover the CDR3 end, so that end is filled in from the germline J gene. This chain uses TRBV13-3 with TRBJ1-6; 7 nucleotides match TRBD1. TRBJ1-6 is sorted into the ORF group, with uncertain function. CDR3 size: 14 residues. The junction had 3 bases not matched to a gene; V was cut back by 4 bases and J by 5 bases. Germline assignment: CDR1 NNHDY and CDR2 SYVADS. The part of the CDR3 DNA that was read is TGTGCCAGCAGTCCCGGGACAGATAATTCGCCC. Translating gives CASSPGTDNSP. The full CDR3 is CASSPGTDNSPLYF.